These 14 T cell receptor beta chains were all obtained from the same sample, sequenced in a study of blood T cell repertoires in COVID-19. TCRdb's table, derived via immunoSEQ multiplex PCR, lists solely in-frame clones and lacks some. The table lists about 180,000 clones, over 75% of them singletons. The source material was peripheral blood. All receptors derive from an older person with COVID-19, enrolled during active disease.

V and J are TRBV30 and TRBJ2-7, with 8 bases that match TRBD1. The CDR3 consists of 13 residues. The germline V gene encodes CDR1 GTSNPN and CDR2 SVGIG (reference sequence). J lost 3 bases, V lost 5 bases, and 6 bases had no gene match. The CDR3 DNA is TGTGCCTGGGGGACAGGCCATCGCTACGAGCAGTACTTC. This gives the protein CAWGTGHRYEQYF.

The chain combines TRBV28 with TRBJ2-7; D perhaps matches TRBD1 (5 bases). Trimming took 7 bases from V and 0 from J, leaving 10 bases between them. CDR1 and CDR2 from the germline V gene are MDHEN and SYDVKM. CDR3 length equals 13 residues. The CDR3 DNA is TGTGCCAGCACGATCGACAGCTCCTACGAGCAGTACTTC. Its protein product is CASTIDSSYEQYF.

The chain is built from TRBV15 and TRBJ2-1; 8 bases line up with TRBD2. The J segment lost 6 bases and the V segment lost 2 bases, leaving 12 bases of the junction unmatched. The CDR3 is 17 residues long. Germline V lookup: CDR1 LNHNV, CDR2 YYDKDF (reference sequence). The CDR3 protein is CATSRSSSGSSGNEQFF. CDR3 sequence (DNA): TGTGCCACCAGCAGATCGAGCAGCGGGAGCTCCGGCAATGAGCAGTTCTTC.

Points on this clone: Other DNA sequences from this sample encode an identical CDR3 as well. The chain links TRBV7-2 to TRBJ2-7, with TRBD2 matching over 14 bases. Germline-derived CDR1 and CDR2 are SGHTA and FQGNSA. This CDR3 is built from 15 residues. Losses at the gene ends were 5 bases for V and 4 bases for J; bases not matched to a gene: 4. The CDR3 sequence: CASSKGLAGGYEQYF. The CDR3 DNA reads TGTGCCAGCAGCAAAGGACTAGCGGGAGGATACGAGCAGTACTTC.

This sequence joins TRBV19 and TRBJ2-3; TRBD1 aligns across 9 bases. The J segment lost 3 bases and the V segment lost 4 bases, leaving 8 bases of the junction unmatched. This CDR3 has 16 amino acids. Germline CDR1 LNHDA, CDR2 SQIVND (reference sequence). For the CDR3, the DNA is TGTGCCAGTAGTACAGGGACAGGGCGCAGGACAGATACGCAGTATTTT. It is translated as CASSTGTGRRTDTQYF.

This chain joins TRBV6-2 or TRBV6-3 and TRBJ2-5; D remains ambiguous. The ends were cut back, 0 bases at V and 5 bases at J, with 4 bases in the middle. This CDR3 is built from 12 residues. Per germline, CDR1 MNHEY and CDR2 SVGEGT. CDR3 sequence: CASSYSHETQYF. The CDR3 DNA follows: TGTGCCAGCAGTTACTCTCATGAGACCCAGTACTTC.

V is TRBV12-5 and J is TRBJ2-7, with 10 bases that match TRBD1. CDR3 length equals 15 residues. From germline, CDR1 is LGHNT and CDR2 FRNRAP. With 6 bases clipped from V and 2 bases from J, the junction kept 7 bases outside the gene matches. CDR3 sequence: CASGPGTGDTYEQYF. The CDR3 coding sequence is TGTGCTAGTGGACCTGGGACAGGGGATACCTACGAGCAGTACTTC.

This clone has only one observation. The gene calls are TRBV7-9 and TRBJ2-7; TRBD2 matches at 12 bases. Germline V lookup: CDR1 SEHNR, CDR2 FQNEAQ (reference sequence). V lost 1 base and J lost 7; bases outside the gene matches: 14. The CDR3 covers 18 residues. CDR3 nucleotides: TGTGCCAGCAGCTTAGGAATGGGCGGGCCGGGACTAGCGGGTGAGCAGTACTTC. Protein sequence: CASSLGMGGPGLAGEQYF.

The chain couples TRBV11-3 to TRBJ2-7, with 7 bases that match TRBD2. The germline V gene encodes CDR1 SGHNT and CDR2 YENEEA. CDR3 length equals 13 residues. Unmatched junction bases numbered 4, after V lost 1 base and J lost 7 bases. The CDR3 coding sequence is TGTGCCAGCAGCTTAGTCCGGGGAGGGGAGCAGTACTTC. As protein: CASSLVRGGEQYF. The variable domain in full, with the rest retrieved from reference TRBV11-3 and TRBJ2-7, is EAGVVQSPRYKIIEKKQPVAFWCNPISGHNTLYWYLQNLGQGPELLIRYENEEAVDDSQLPKDRFSAERLKGVDSTLKIQPAELGDSAVYLCASSLVRGGEQYFGPGTRLTVT.

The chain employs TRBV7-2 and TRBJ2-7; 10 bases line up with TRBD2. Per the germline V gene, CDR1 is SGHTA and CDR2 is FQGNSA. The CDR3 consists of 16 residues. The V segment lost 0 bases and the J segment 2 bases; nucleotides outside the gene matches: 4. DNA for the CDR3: TGTGCCAGCAGCTTAGCTAGCGGGGGGTCTCCCTACGAGCAGTACTTC. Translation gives CASSLASGGSPYEQYF.

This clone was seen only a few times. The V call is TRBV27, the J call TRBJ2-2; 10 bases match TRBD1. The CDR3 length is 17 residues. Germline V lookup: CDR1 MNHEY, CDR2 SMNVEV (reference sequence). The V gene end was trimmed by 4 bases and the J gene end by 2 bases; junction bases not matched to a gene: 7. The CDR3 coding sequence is TGTGCCAGCAGTTGGGACAGGGGTCCCCCAAACACCGGGGAGCTGTTTTTT. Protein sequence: CASSWDRGPPNTGELFF.

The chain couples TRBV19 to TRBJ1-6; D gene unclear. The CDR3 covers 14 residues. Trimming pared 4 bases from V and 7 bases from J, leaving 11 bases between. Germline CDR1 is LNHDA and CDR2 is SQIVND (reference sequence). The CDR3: CASSNRDENSPLHF. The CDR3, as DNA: TGTGCCAGTAGTAACCGGGATGAAAATTCACCCCTCCACTTT.

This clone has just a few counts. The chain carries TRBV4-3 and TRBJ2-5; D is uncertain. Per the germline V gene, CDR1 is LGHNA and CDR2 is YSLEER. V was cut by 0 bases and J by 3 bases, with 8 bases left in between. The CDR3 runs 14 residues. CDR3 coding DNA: TGCGCCAGCAGCCAAGATACAGCAAAAGAGACCCAGTACTTC. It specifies CASSQDTAKETQYF.

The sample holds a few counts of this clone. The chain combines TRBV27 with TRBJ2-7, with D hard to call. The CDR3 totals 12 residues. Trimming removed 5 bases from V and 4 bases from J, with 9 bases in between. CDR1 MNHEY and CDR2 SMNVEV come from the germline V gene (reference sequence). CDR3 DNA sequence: TGTGCCAGCAGTCCCTCAGGATACGAGCAGTACTTC. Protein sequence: CASSPSGYEQYF.